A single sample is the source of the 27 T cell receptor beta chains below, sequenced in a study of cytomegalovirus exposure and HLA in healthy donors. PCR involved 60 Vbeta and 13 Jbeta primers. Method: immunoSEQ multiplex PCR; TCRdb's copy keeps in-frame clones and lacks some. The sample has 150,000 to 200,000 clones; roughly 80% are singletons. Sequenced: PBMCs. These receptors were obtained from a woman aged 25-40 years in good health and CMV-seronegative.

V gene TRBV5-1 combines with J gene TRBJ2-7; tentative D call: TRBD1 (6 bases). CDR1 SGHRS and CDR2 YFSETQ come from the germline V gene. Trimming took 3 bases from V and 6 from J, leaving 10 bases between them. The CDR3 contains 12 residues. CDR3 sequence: CASSWAGVEQYF. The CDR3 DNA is TGCGCCAGCAGCTGGGCAGGGGTCGAGCAGTACTTC.

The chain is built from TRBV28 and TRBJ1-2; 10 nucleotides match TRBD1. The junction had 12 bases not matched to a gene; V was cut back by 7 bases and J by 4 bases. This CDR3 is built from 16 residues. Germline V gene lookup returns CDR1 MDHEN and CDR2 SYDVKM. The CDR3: CASTPSEGQGFYGYTF. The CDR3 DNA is TGTGCCAGCACCCCCTCAGAGGGACAGGGGTTCTATGGCTACACCTTC.

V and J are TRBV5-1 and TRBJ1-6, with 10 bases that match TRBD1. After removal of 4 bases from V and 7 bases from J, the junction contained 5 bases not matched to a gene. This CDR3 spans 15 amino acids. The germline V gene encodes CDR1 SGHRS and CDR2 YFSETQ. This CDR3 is CASSPSGQGNSPLHF. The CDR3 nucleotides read TGCGCCAGCAGCCCGTCGGGACAGGGGAATTCACCCCTCCACTTT.

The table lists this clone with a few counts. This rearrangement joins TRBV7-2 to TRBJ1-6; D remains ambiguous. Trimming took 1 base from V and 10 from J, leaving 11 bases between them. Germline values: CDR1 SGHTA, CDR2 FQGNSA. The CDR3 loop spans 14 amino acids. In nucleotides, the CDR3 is TGTGCCAGCAGCTTAGGAGGGTTAGGATCACCCCTCCACTTT. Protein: CASSLGGLGSPLHF.

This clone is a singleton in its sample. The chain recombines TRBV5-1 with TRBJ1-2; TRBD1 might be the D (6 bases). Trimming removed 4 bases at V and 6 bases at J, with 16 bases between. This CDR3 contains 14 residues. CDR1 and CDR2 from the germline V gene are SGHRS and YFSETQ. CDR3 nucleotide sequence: TGCGCCAGCAGCGCCCAAACAGGGATAGATGGCTACACCTTC. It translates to CASSAQTGIDGYTF.

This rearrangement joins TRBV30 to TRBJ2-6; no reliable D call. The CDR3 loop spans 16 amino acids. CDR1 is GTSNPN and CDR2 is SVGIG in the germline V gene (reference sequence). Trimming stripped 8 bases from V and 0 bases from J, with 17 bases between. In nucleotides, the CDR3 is TGTGCCCTGGAGTCGTACTTTGACTCTGGGGCCAACGTCCTGACTTTC. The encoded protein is CALESYFDSGANVLTF.

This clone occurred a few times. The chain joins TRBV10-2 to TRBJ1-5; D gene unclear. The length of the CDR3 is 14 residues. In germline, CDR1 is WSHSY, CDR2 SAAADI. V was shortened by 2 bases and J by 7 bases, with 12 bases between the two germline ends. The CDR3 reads CASSEGYGSQPQHF. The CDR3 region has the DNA TGCGCCAGCAGTGAGGGGTACGGGTCCCAGCCCCAGCATTTT.

DNA of the CDR3: TGTGCCAGCAGCTTGCAGGGGAACACTGAAGCTTTCTTT. It is translated as CASSLQGNTEAFF. The rearrangement uses TRBV5-5 and TRBJ1-1, with TRBD1 as a possible D gene (5 bases). Trimming cost V 1 base and J 1 base, with 5 bases left between them. Per germline, CDR1 SGHKS and CDR2 YYEKEE (reference sequence). This CDR3 is built from 13 residues.

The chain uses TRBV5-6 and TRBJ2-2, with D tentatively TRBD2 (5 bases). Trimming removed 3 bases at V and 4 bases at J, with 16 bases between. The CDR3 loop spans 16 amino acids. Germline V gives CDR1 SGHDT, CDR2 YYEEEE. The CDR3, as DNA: TGTGCCAGCAGCTGGGGAGTCGGGTCGGGCACCGGGGAGCTGTTTTTT. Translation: CASSWGVGSGTGELFF. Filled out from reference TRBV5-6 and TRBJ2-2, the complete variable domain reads DAGVTQSPTHLIKTRGQQVTLRCSPKSGHDTVSWYQQALGQGPQFIFQYYEEEERQRGNFPDRFSGHQFPNYSSELNVNALLLGDSALYLCASSWGVGSGTGELFFGEGSRLTVL.

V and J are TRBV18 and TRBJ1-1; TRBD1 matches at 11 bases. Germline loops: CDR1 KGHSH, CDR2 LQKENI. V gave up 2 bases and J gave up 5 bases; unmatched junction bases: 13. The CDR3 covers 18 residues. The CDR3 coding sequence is TGTGCCAGCTCACCAGTTTGGGACAGGGGGAGAGTGAGGACTGAAGCTTTCTTT. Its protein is CASSPVWDRGRVRTEAFF.

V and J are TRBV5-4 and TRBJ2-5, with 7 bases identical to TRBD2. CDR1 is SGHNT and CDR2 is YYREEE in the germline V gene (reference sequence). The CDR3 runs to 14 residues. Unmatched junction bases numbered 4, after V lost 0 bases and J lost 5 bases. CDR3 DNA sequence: TGTGCCAGCAGCTTGGTTGGTAGCGGGGAGACCCAGTACTTC. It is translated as CASSLVGSGETQYF.

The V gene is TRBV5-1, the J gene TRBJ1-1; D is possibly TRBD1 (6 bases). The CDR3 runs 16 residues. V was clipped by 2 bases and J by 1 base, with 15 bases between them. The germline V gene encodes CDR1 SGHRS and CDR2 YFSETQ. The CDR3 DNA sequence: TGCGCCAGCAGCTTAGACAGGTTAAAGGAGAACACTGAAGCTTTCTTT. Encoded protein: CASSLDRLKENTEAFF. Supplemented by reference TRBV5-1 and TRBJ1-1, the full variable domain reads KAGVTQTPRYLIKTRGQQVTLSCSPISGHRSVSWYQQTPGQGLQFLFEYFSETQRNKGNFPGRFSGRQFSNSRSEMNVSTLELGDSALYLCASSLDRLKENTEAFFGQGTRLTVV.

CDR3 amino acids: CASSGTGGFEKLFF. The CDR3 DNA is TGTGCCAGCAGTGGGACAGGGGGTTTTGAAAAACTGTTTTTT. The chain carries TRBV2 and TRBJ1-4; TRBD1 matches 10 bases. The CDR3 extends over 14 amino acids. Germline-derived CDR1 and CDR2 are SNHLY and FYNNEI. Germline trimming cut 4 bases from V and 7 bases from J; bases unmatched to any gene: 3.

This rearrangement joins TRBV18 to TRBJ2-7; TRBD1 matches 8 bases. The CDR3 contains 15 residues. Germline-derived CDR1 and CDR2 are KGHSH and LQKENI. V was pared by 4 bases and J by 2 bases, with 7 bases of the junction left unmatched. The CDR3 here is CASSRDTGGPYEQYF. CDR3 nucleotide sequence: TGTGCCAGCTCACGCGATACAGGGGGTCCCTACGAGCAGTACTTC.

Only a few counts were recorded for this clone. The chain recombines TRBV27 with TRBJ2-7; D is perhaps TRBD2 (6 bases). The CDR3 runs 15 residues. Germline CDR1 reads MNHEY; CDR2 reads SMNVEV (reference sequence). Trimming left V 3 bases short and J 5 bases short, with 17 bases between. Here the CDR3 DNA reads TGTGCCAGCAGTTTGGAGGGGCGTGGGAAAAACGAGCAGTACTTC. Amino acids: CASSLEGRGKNEQYF.

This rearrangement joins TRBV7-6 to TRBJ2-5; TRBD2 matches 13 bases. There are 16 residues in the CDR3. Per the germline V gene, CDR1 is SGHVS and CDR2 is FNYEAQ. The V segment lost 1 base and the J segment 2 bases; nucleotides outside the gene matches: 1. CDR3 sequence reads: CASSLGLAGGQETQYF. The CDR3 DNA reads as TGTGCCAGCAGCTTAGGACTAGCGGGGGGTCAAGAGACCCAGTACTTC.

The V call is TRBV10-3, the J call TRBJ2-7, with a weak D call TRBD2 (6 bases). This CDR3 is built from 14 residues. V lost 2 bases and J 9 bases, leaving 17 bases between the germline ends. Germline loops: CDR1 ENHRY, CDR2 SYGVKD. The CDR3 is CAISEGGGGVRQYF. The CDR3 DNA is TGTGCCATCAGTGAGGGGGGAGGCGGGGTCCGGCAGTACTTC.

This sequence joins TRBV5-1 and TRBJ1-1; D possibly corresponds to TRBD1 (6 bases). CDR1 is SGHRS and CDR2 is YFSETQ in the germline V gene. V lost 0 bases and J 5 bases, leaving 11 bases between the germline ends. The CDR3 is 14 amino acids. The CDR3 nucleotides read TGCGCCAGCAGCTTGGCACAGGGAACGACTGAAGCTTTCTTT. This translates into CASSLAQGTTEAFF.

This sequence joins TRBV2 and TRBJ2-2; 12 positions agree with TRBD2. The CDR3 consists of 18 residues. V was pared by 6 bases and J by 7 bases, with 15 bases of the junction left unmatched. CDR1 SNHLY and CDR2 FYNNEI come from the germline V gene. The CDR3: CASRAPSGGAGRVGELFF. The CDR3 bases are TGTGCCAGCAGGGCCCCTAGCGGGGGGGCCGGGAGGGTCGGGGAGCTGTTTTTT.

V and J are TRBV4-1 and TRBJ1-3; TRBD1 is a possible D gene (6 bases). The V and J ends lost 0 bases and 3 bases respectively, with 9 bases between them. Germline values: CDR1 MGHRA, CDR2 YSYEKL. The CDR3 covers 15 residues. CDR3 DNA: TGCGCCAGCAGCCAAGATTGGACAGTTGGAAACACCATATATTTT. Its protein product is CASSQDWTVGNTIYF.

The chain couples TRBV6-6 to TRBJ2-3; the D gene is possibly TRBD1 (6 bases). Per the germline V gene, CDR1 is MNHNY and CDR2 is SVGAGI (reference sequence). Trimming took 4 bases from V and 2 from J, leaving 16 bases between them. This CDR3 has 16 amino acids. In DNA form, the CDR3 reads TGTGCCAGCAGTTTCGGGACACTGCTCTCCACAGATACGCAGTATTTT. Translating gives CASSFGTLLSTDTQYF.

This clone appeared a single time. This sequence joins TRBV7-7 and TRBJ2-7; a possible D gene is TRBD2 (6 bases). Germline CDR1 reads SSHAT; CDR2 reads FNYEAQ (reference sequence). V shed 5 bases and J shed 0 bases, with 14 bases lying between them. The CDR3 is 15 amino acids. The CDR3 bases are TGTGCCAGCAGCCGCCTTGATAGCGGCTCCTACGAGCAGTACTTC. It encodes CASSRLDSGSYEQYF.

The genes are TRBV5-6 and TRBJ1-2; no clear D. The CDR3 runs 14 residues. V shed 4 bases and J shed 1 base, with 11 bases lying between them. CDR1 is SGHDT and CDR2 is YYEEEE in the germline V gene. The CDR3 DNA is TGTGCCAGCAGCCTTGTAGGGAGTAACTATGGCTACACCTTC. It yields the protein CASSLVGSNYGYTF.

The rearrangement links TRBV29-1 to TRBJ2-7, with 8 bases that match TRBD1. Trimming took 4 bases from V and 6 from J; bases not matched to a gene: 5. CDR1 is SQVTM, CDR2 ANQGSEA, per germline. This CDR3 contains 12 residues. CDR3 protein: CSVGQGMVEQYF. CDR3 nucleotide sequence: TGCAGCGTTGGACAGGGGATGGTCGAGCAGTACTTC.

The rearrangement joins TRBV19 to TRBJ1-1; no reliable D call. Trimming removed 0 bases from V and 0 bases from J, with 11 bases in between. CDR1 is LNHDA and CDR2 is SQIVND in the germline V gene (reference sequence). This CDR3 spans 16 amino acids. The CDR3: CASSIEHQVMNTEAFF. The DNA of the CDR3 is TGTGCCAGTAGTATAGAGCATCAGGTCATGAACACTGAAGCTTTCTTT.

CDR3 amino acids: CASSMGLAGEGGYNEQFF. CDR3 coding DNA: TGTGCCAGTAGTATGGGACTAGCGGGGGAAGGGGGATACAATGAGCAGTTCTTC. The chain carries TRBV19 and TRBJ2-1, with TRBD2 identical over 14 bases. Losses at the gene ends were 3 bases for V and 4 bases for J; bases not matched to a gene: 8. The CDR3 loop spans 18 amino acids. CDR1 is LNHDA, CDR2 SQIVND, per germline (reference sequence).

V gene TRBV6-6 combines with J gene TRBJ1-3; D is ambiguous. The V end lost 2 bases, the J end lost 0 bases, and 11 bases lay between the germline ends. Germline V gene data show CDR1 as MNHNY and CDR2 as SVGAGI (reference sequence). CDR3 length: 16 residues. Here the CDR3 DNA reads TGTGCCAGCAGTTACGCGGCGGCGAGCTCTGGAAACACCATATATTTT. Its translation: CASSYAAASSGNTIYF.